This TCR beta chain was recorded in a study of T cell repertoires in cytomegalovirus infection. Study details: It was the public TCR beta signatures that indicated both CMV infection and matching HLA type. Study-wide points: The response measured ex vivo was dominated by TCR beta clonotypes (HLA-C-restricted and CMV-specific). The cumulative frequency of public TCR beta families identified carriers of CMV plus the relevant HLA.

The J segment lost 6 bases and the V segment lost 4 bases, leaving 5 bases of the junction unmatched. Germline CDR1 ENHRY, CDR2 SYGVKD. This CDR3 has 14 residues. From the reads, TCRdb called clonotypes with MiXCR, one entry per CDR3 protein. The sample contains fewer than 350,000 distinct CDR3 sequences, roughly 15% of which appear only once. This clonotype was detected only a few times. Its target is not known. Source material: PBMCs. The rearrangement links TRBV10-3 to TRBJ2-3; 9 bases match TRBD2. This TCR came from a human donor in good health (CMV status not recorded). Some clones in this sample may be carry-over from other donors' samples. The CDR3 here is CAISVSGGPDTQYF. The CDR3 DNA reads TGTGCCATCAGTGTAAGCGGGGGGCCCGATACGCAGTATTTT.